Below, 9 T cell receptor beta chains from the same sample are listed, as sequenced in a study of CXCR3-negative and CXCR3-positive naive CD8 T cells. Antigens for these TCRs are unknown. The authors made the TRB cDNA libraries by 5' RACE using UMI labels. TCRdb reprocessed the 5' RACE reads, with one entry per CDR3 protein and no DNA. Here the sample table reports tens of thousands of distinct CDR3 sequences. General study points: CXCR3-positive naive cells had more hydrophobic TRB CDR3s than CXCR3-negative naive cells.

The sample consisted of naive CXCR3+ CD8+ T cells from blood. The subset: CD45RO-CCR7+CD27+CD95- naive CD8+ T cells expressing CXCR3 (TNR3+). The receptors derive from a human donor in good health. Some clones in this sample may be carry-over from other donors' samples.

The chain is built from TRBV5-6 and TRBJ2-1; the TCRdb D gene call, TRBD2, has no DNA to confirm it. This CDR3 has 15 amino acids. CDR1 and CDR2 (germline): SGHDT, YYEEEE. The CDR3 sequence: CASSLTSAKRNEQFF.

V gene TRBV12-3 or TRBV12-4 combines with J gene TRBJ2-1; TCRdb's D call of TRBD1 is untestable without DNA. This CDR3 has 16 amino acids. CDR3 region: CASTSKGGGAYNEQFF.

The chain joins TRBV4-3 to TRBJ2-7; the TCRdb D gene call, TRBD1, has no DNA to confirm it. Per germline, CDR1 LGHNA and CDR2 YSLEER. This CDR3 is 14 amino acids long. This CDR3 reads CASSQERGGYEQYF.

V gene TRBV20-1 combines with J gene TRBJ2-5; no DNA is available, so the TRBD1 call from TCRdb remains unchecked. CDR1 and CDR2 (germline): DFQATT, SNEGSKA (reference sequence). CDR3 length: 13 amino acids. The CDR3 is CSAPGTTQETQYF.

The chain joins TRBV12-3 or TRBV12-4 to TRBJ2-5; there is no DNA to check the TCRdb D call of TRBD1. This CDR3 is 14 amino acids long. The CDR3 sequence is CASSLYREQETQYF.

The chain carries TRBV7-6 and TRBJ2-1; TCRdb's D gene call, TRBD1, goes unchecked for lack of DNA. This CDR3 has 16 amino acids. Germline CDR1 reads SGHVS; CDR2 reads FNYEAQ. CDR3 sequence: CASSLGRGVSYNEQFF.

This chain links TRBV5-6 with TRBJ2-5; as DNA is missing, the TRBD1 call by TCRdb cannot be tested. The germline V gene has CDR1 SGHDT and CDR2 YYEEEE. The CDR3 is 15 amino acids. The CDR3 is CASSWGGTNQETQYF. Based on the CDR3 plus reference TRBV5-6 and TRBJ2-5, the full variable domain is DAGVTQSPTHLIKTRGQQVTLRCSPKSGHDTVSWYQQALGQGPQFIFQYYEEEERQRGNFPDRFSGHQFPNYSSELNVNALLLGDSALYLCASSWGGTNQETQYFGPGTRLLVL.

V gene TRBV14 combines with J gene TRBJ1-1; the D call from TCRdb, TRBD1, cannot be confirmed without DNA. Per the germline V gene, CDR1 is SGHDN and CDR2 is FVKESK. The CDR3 length is 17 residues. The CDR3 sequence: CASSPLPGQGTSTEAFF.

The genes are TRBV5-1 and TRBJ2-7; TCRdb gives TRBD1 as the D gene, but with no DNA this cannot be confirmed. CDR3 size: 14 residues. CDR1 is SGHRS and CDR2 is YFSETQ in the germline V gene. CDR3 protein: CASSLRTGSNEQYF.